This entry lists 18 T cell receptor beta chains sequenced from one sample in a study of blood T cell repertoires in COVID-19. TCRdb keeps only in-frame clones here, not all; method: immunoSEQ multiplex PCR. The table includes about 200,000 clones, roughly 87% detected once. Material for sequencing was PBMCs or T cells enriched from blood (not recorded which). Receptor source: a woman in her twenties or thirties who had recovered from COVID-19.

The chain is built from TRBV9 and TRBJ2-1; perhaps TRBD1 as D (5 bases). The germline V gene encodes CDR1 SGDLS and CDR2 YYNGEE. Trimming removed 4 bases from V and 0 bases from J, with 11 bases in between. The CDR3 is 15 residues long. CDR3 amino acids: CASSPSGISYNEQFF. In nucleotides, the CDR3 is TGTGCCAGCAGCCCCTCAGGGATCTCCTACAATGAGCAGTTCTTC.

This clone was seen only a few times. The V gene is TRBV6-1, the J gene TRBJ2-3; 10 positions agree with TRBD2. In germline, CDR1 is MNHNS, CDR2 SASEGT. CDR3 length equals 16 residues. The V gene end was trimmed by 3 bases and the J gene end by 3 bases; junction bases not matched to a gene: 6. CDR3 loop: CASSDPRSGGTDTQYF. As DNA, the CDR3 is TGTGCCAGCAGTGATCCCCGTAGCGGGGGGACAGATACGCAGTATTTT.

The rearrangement links TRBV19 to TRBJ2-1; D may be TRBD2 (6 bases). V lost 3 bases and J lost 7, with 16 bases in between. The CDR3 is 15 residues long. CDR1 is LNHDA, CDR2 SQIVND, per germline (reference sequence). CDR3 bases: TGTGCCAGTAGTATTCGGTCTAGCGAATTAAATGAGCAGTTCTTC. Amino acid sequence: CASSIRSSELNEQFF.

V gene TRBV6-6 combines with J gene TRBJ2-7, with 8 nucleotides matching TRBD1. V lost 6 bases to trimming and J lost 2 bases; unmatched junction nucleotides: 9. This CDR3 region has 15 residues. Germline assignment: CDR1 MNHNY and CDR2 SVGAGI (reference sequence). CDR3 protein: CASSEDRGRTYEQYF. CDR3 DNA sequence: TGTGCCAGCAGCGAAGACAGGGGCCGTACCTACGAGCAGTACTTC.

The CDR3 protein is CASGSGTSGSTDTQYF. Here the CDR3 DNA reads TGTGCTAGTGGTTCCGGGACTAGCGGGTCCACAGATACGCAGTATTTT. The chain employs TRBV12-5 and TRBJ2-3; TRBD2 matches at 12 bases. V lost 4 bases to trimming and J lost 2 bases; unmatched junction nucleotides: 4. Per the germline V gene, CDR1 is LGHNT and CDR2 is FRNRAP. The CDR3 extends over 16 amino acids. Full variable domain (outside the CDR3, taken from reference TRBV12-5 and TRBJ2-3): DARVTQTPRHKVTEMGQEVTMRCQPILGHNTVFWYRQTMMQGLELLAYFRNRAPLDDSGMPKDRFSAEMPDATLATLKIQPSEPRDSAVYFCASGSGTSGSTDTQYFGPGTRLTVL.

Regarding this clone: Different DNA sequences within this sample yield the same CDR3. V is TRBV7-2 and J is TRBJ2-7; 7 bases agree with TRBD1. Unmatched junction bases numbered 3, after V lost 0 bases and J lost 4 bases. The CDR3 is 14 residues long. Germline CDR1 reads SGHTA; CDR2 reads FQGNSA. The CDR3 here is CASSLAARGYEQYF. The CDR3 nucleotides are TGTGCCAGCAGCTTAGCGGCCAGGGGGTACGAGCAGTACTTC.

The chain recombines TRBV15 with TRBJ1-4, with D perhaps matching TRBD1 (6 bases). Trimming stripped 3 bases from V and 5 bases from J, with 10 bases between. Looked up from germline, CDR1 is LNHNV and CDR2 is YYDKDF (reference sequence). The CDR3 has 14 residues. The CDR3 loop reads CATSRDRGNEKLFF. The CDR3 nucleotides are TGTGCCACCAGCAGGGACAGAGGAAATGAAAAACTGTTTTTT. Together with reference TRBV15 and TRBJ1-4, the CDR3 gives the full variable domain: DAMVIQNPRYQVTQFGKPVTLSCSQTLNHNVMYWYQQKSSQAPKLLFHYYDKDFNNEADTPDNFQSRRPNTSFCFLDIRSPGLGDTAMYLCATSRDRGNEKLFFGSGTQLSVL.

This rearrangement joins TRBV4-3 to TRBJ1-2; weak D call: TRBD1 (5 bases). Germline CDR1 LGHNA, CDR2 YSLEER. There are 14 residues in the CDR3. V shed 6 bases and J shed 1 base, with 12 bases lying between them. The CDR3 spells CASSQTAGNYGYTF. In DNA form, the CDR3 reads TGCGCCAGCAGTCAGACAGCGGGTAACTATGGCTACACCTTC.

The CDR3 sequence is CASSATGGWSNQPQHF. The DNA for the CDR3 is TGTGCCAGCAGCGCTACAGGGGGCTGGAGCAATCAGCCCCAGCATTTT. The genes are TRBV2 and TRBJ1-5, with 9 bases that match TRBD1. The germline V gene encodes CDR1 SNHLY and CDR2 FYNNEI. With 6 bases clipped from V and 1 base from J, the junction kept 7 bases outside the gene matches. The CDR3 runs to 16 residues.

This rearrangement joins TRBV29-1 to TRBJ2-3; 7 bases fit TRBD2. CDR3 length: 14 residues. Germline assignment: CDR1 SQVTM and CDR2 ANQGSEA. The J segment lost 0 bases and the V segment lost 6 bases, leaving 6 bases of the junction unmatched. CDR3 amino acids: CSVAWRGSTDTQYF. As DNA, the CDR3 is TGCAGCGTCGCTTGGCGGGGGAGCACAGATACGCAGTATTTT.

This clone was counted once. This rearrangement joins TRBV9 to TRBJ1-2, with 8 bases matching TRBD1. The CDR3 covers 15 residues. Trimming removed 4 bases from V and 4 bases from J; junction bases left unmatched: 9. CDR1 SGDLS and CDR2 YYNGEE come from the germline V gene. The CDR3 protein is CASSSQTGAGYGYTF. The CDR3 nucleotides are TGTGCCAGCAGCAGTCAGACAGGGGCCGGCTATGGCTACACCTTC.

The chain uses TRBV27 and TRBJ1-1; D might be TRBD1 (6 bases). The germline V gene encodes CDR1 MNHEY and CDR2 SMNVEV (reference sequence). Trimming cost V 2 bases and J 5 bases, with 9 bases left between them. The CDR3 totals 13 residues. CDR3 region: CASSLGGATEAFF. The CDR3 DNA reads as TGTGCCAGCAGTTTAGGGGGCGCGACTGAAGCTTTCTTT.

This clone occurred a few times. The chain recombines TRBV6-2 or TRBV6-3 with TRBJ2-7; D unresolved. Germline loops: CDR1 MNHEY, CDR2 SVGEGT. V lost 2 bases to trimming and J lost 3 bases, with 5 bases between them. CDR3 length: 12 residues. In DNA, the CDR3 is TGTGCCAGCAGTTACGACAACTACGAGCAGTACTTC. It specifies CASSYDNYEQYF.

V is TRBV6-5 and J is TRBJ2-2, with TRBD2 matching 8 bases. Germline V gene data show CDR1 as MNHEY and CDR2 as SVGAGI. The trim removed 7 bases at V and 6 bases at J, leaving 10 bases unmatched. The CDR3 covers 15 residues. The CDR3 DNA follows: TGTGCCAGCAACCCGGGGGGGCGTTATCCCGGGGAGCTGTTTTTT. This codes for CASNPGGRYPGELFF.

The chain couples TRBV9 to TRBJ1-3; a weak D match, TRBD1 (5 bases). V lost 4 bases and J lost 0, with 11 bases in between. Germline CDR1 is SGDLS and CDR2 is YYNGEE. The CDR3 is 15 amino acids. The DNA for the CDR3 is TGTGCCAGCAGCCCTCGGACACCCTCTGGAAACACCATATATTTT. Translated, it gives CASSPRTPSGNTIYF.

The chain links TRBV5-8 to TRBJ2-3; no definite D call. V was pared by 4 bases and J by 6 bases, with 6 bases between. Germline CDR1 reads SGHTS; CDR2 reads YDEGEE. The CDR3 has 11 residues. For the CDR3, the DNA is TGTGCCAGCAGCCAGAGGGATACGCAGTATTTT. This gives the protein CASSQRDTQYF.

This clone was counted only a few times. The chain has TRBV16 and TRBJ1-4, with 8 bases lining up with TRBD1. CDR3 length equals 15 residues. After removal of 0 bases from V and 6 bases from J, the junction contained 3 bases not matched to a gene. Per germline, CDR1 KGHSY and CDR2 FQNENV. CDR3 loop: CASSQSRTGYEKLFF. CDR3 nucleotide sequence: TGTGCCAGCAGCCAATCCCGGACAGGGTATGAAAAACTGTTTTTT. Variable domain in full (rest from reference TRBV16 and TRBJ1-4): GEEVAQTPKHLVRGEGQKAKLYCAPIKGHSYVFWYQQVLKNEFKFLISFQNENVFDETGMPKERFSAKCLPNSPCSLEIQATKLEDSAVYFCASSQSRTGYEKLFFGSGTQLSVL.

The chain links TRBV29-1 to TRBJ1-2; 7 nucleotides align to TRBD1. The germline gives CDR1 SQVTM, CDR2 ANQGSEA. CDR3 size: 14 residues. After removal of 5 bases from V and 1 base from J, the junction contained 7 bases not matched to a gene. The CDR3, as DNA: TGCAGCGTTTCAACAGGGGCCCTTAACTATGGCTACACCTTC. This gives the protein CSVSTGALNYGYTF.